The following is a TCR beta chain sequence with its context. What it binds is unknown. The data belong to a study of T-cell memory formation after mild COVID-19. Study details: The TCR clusters were mostly specific to one donor. Study-level findings and limits: SARS-CoV-2 specificity of second-wave clones peaking day 37 was unconfirmed. Later expanders leaned CD4+, whereas day 15 to 85 contracting clones were balanced CD4/CD8.

The CDR3 spans 14 residues. V gave up 5 bases and J gave up 3 bases; unmatched junction bases: 6. The germline gives CDR1 SGHAT, CDR2 FQNNGV. Constant-segment primers served in 5'RACE that generated TCR alpha and TCR beta cDNA libraries bearing sample barcodes and UMIs. Using its own MiXCR run on the 5' RACE reads, TCRdb lists one record per CDR3 protein. Counted here are 100,000 to 150,000 distinct CDR3 sequences, approximately 5.9% occurring once; the ten biggest clones make up under 2.5%. Sequences were obtained from PBMCs or a T cell subset sorted from them (not recorded which). The TCR was taken from an adult woman who had mild COVID-19 (a few samples of this study predate the infection). Cell type and time point are not known. V gene TRBV11-2 combines with J gene TRBJ2-7; 8 positions match TRBD1. CDR3 protein: CASSTNGQGYEQYF. CDR3 coding DNA: TGTGCCAGCAGCACAAATGGACAGGGCTACGAGCAGTACTTC.